This T cell receptor beta chain originates from a study of shared clonotypes between healthy human individuals (dated by TCRdb to the early 2020s). For context, the study as a whole: The cohort comprised a couple of women and a few men aged 18 to 49 years. For each donor, three plates each were used for CD4 naive and CD4 memory, two plates were used for CD8 naive, and one plate was used for CD8 memory. Blood TCR repertoires of five healthy adults were deeply sequenced to estimate repertoire size and the extent of clonotype sharing between individuals. To increase sequencing depth and limit assay-specific biases, different laboratories used diverse techniques to prepare libraries and sequence TCR repertoires. Leukapheresis yielded between about 0.85 and 9.5 billion PBMCs per donor.

Study-level results and caveats: Higher generation probabilities were observed for clonotypes shared by all four sorted-subset donors than for non-shared clonotypes. Across a few donors, about 4.5% of naive CD4, roughly 3.8% of naive CD8, about 2.3% of memory CD4, and roughly 0.4% of memory CD8 clonotypes were shared. Even with the large sequencing depth, rarefaction of the sorted-subset datasets indicated that sequencing was incomplete. Larger estimated clonotype richness was generally found for naive subsets than for memory subsets. Pairwise subsampling led to the expectation that sequencing depth would affect the degree of clonotype sharing among donors. The small number of donors limited the genetic and exposure-history diversity represented. Only blood was sampled, and tissue TCR repertoires likely differ from those in blood.

The CDR3 numbers 14 residues from cysteine through phenylalanine. The DNA shown is the 42-base CDR3, in frame from base 1. In the germline V gene, CDR1 corresponds to SGHRS and CDR2 to YFSETQ. V is shortened by 2 bases, J by 0 bases, and the region joining them spans 6 bases. Comment on this clone: Its cognate antigen has yet to be identified. Base qualities are not recorded, but no much larger clone differs from it by a single base. The same CDR3 is also encoded by other DNA sequences in this sample.

Using the deep immunoSEQ assay, TCR CDR3 regions were amplified from genomic DNA by multiplex PCR. Extracted genomic DNA from each cell subset was spread evenly across all wells of several immunoSEQ 96-well plates, with each plate serving as a replicate. For sorted subsets, each replicate PCR was loaded with 200 ng genomic DNA, equivalent to 32,000 or so T cell genomes. Purified libraries were quantified with a Qubit 3.0 fluorometer, sized on a Bioanalyzer 2100, and re-quantified with the KAPA Library Quantification kit. A separate single-read 150-cycle Illumina NextSeq 550 flow cell was used to sequence each immunoSEQ 96-well plate. The source study handled its data this way. Because the immunoSEQ output included only junctional sequences and no quality scores, the filtering could not be the same as the filtering used for full-length reads. To assign V/J genes and CDR3, sequences were annotated using PyIR, a Python wrapper for IgBLAST v1.9, with IMGT germline references. Reads with weak V/J assignments (E-value above 1e-6), missing CDR3, stop codons, out-of-frame junctions, or ambiguous translated residues were removed. A V3J clonotype was defined by an identical inferred V gene, J gene, and CDR3 amino acid sequence. To compute the percentage overlap between repertoires, the number of shared unique clonotypes was divided by the size of the smaller repertoire. Richness of each repertoire was evaluated using RTK rarefaction, the Chao1 estimator, and Recon v2.1 estimates of unobserved clonotypes. Generation probabilities for all TCRbeta clonotypes obtained by the gDNA method from a handful of donors were computed using OLGA. TCRdb retrieved this table from immuneACCESS and kept in-frame rearrangements only. Not all clones are present; in checked studies, unresolved V genes account for under half, and no reason is known for the remainder. The DNA was the basis for D and trimming; V, J and clone size are from that table. Counted in this sample were roughly 680,000 clones; about two thirds of them appeared once. The top ten clonotypes cover more than 1.5% of the sample.

The donors were healthy, HIV-negative adults who had no recently reported acute infections or vaccinations. All donors were Caucasian adults living in Nashville, Tennessee, USA. CD4+ T cells were enriched by magnetic negative selection; naive cells were then positively selected on CD45RA, and the negative fraction formed the memory subset. Blood was obtained by leukapheresis, after which PBMCs were separated by Ficoll-Histopaque density gradient centrifugation and cryopreserved in liquid nitrogen vapor phase. Analytical flow cytometry was used to check the purity and quantity of every magnetically sorted T cell population. Genomic DNA was isolated from each sorted fraction and quantified by UV absorbance on a Nanodrop 2000c.

Sequencing was carried out using memory CD4+ T cells sorted from blood. Explained via the paper, the cell subset or site label denotes: CD45RA-negative fraction. The sequence came from a woman in her 30s in good health. Recombination connected TRBV5-1 to TRBJ2-1, with no confidently assigned D gene. At the DNA level, the sequence is TGCGCCAGCAGCTTCGGCAACTCCTACAATGAGCAGTTCTTC. This codes for CASSFGNSYNEQFF.